These T cell receptor beta chains were read from a single sample in a study of blood T cell repertoires in COVID-19. Libraries were prepared by immunoSEQ multiplex PCR; TCRdb keeps only in-frame clonotypes and omits some of them. The profile shows around 190,000 clones, about 88% of them singletons. The specimen sequenced was PBMCs or T cells enriched from blood (not recorded which). The receptors were sampled from a woman aged 30 to 39 who had recovered from COVID-19. Each CDR3 is given with its conserved first and last residue. The D gene is left open where the match is weak. Clone size appears in some rows only: once, few, many, or a class for an expanded clone.

clone_size j_call v_call d_call cdr3_nt cdr3_aa
few TRBJ1-5 TRBV2 . TGTGCCAGCAGTGAGTACAGGCGCAATCAGCCCCAGCATTTT CASSEYRRNQPQHF
once TRBJ1-1 TRBV5-4 . TGTGCCAGCAGCTTGGGGAGTCGGCGGGGGAAGAACACTGAAGCTTTCTTT CASSLGSRRGKNTEAFF
few TRBJ2-7 TRBV7-3 TRBD2 TGTGCCAGCAGCTTAACTAGCGGGAGTCAATACGAGCAGTACTTC CASSLTSGSQYEQYF
. TRBJ2-2 TRBV19 . TGTGCCAGTAGTATATCCAGCGTACCGACGGGGGAGCTGTTTTTT CASSISSVPTGELFF
. TRBJ2-1 TRBV5-1 . TGCGCCAGCAGCTTGGATAGCCCGGGCAATGAGCAGTTCTTC CASSLDSPGNEQFF
many TRBJ2-5 TRBV7-6 . TGTGCCAGCAGCTATACGGGACTAGAGACCCAGTACTTC CASSYTGLETQYF
few TRBJ2-1 TRBV9 TRBD2 TGTGCCAGCAGTGCGGGGGTGAGCTCCTACAATGAGCAGTTCTTC CASSAGVSSYNEQFF
medium-sized TRBJ1-2 TRBV6-5 TRBD1 TGTGCCAGCAGTTACCAAGGACAGGCCTCGGGCTACACCTTC CASSYQGQASGYTF
. TRBJ1-4 TRBV7-8 . TGTGCCAGCAGCCGCGGGGTTACTGAAAAACTGTTTTTT CASSRGVTEKLFF
. TRBJ1-5 TRBV15 TRBD1 TGTGCCACCAGCAGAGGAGGGACAGGTCTGAATCAGCCCCAGCATTTT CATSRGGTGLNQPQHF
. TRBJ2-1 TRBV5-1 . TGCGCCAGCAGCGGAACACAGGGCTCCAATGAGCAGTTCTTC CASSGTQGSNEQFF
few TRBJ1-1 TRBV11-2 . TGTGCCAGCAGCTCACAGGGACACAACACTGAAGCTTTCTTT CASSSQGHNTEAFF
. TRBJ2-7 TRBV7-2 TRBD1 TGTGCCAGCAGCTCATTCCCCGGGACAGGATACGAGCAGTACTTC CASSSFPGTGYEQYF
. TRBJ2-5 TRBV7-2 TRBD1 TGTGCCAGCAGCGAGAACAGGGGGCCAAAAGAGACCCAGTACTTC CASSENRGPKETQYF
. TRBJ1-6 TRBV12-3/TRBV12-4 . TGTGCCAGCAGTTTGCAGAATTCACCCCTCCACTTT CASSLQNSPLHF
many TRBJ2-5 TRBV9 TRBD2 TGTGCCAGCAGCGTAGGGGGGCTAGCGGGAGCGGAGACCCAGTACTTC CASSVGGLAGAETQYF
. TRBJ2-1 TRBV4-1 . TGCGCCAGCAGCCAAAAAGGGGGGGATTACAATGAGCAGTTCTTC CASSQKGGDYNEQFF
few TRBJ2-3 TRBV9 . TGTGCCAGCAGCCTTCTTTCTAGCACAGATACGCAGTATTTT CASSLLSSTDTQYF
. TRBJ2-3 TRBV9 . TGTGCCAGCAGCGCCCCGGGACTCAACACAGATACGCAGTATTTT CASSAPGLNTDTQYF
. TRBJ2-5 TRBV28 . TGTGCCAGCAGCCGGGACTGGTCCCAAGAGACCCAGTACTTC CASSRDWSQETQYF
. TRBJ1-3 TRBV7-2 . TGTGCCAGCAGCTTAGGCCGGGAAGGAAGATCGGAGGGAAACACCATATATTTT CASSLGREGRSEGNTIYF
many TRBJ2-5 TRBV3-1/TRBV3-2 TRBD2 TGTGCCAGCAGCCAGGATAATCGGGGGGGCGGGTTTGAGACCCAGTACTTC CASSQDNRGGGFETQYF
. TRBJ1-4 TRBV5-4 TRBD1 TGTGCCAGCAAGGACAGGGGAAATGAAAAACTGTTTTTT CASKDRGNEKLFF
once TRBJ1-2 TRBV9 TRBD1 TGTGCCAGCAGCGCAAACACCGGGACAGGGGGTGGCGGCTACACCTTC CASSANTGTGGGGYTF
. TRBJ2-4 TRBV5-6 . TGTGCCAGCAGCCTCGTGGGGGGTAACATTCAGTACTTC CASSLVGGNIQYF
few TRBJ1-6 TRBV30 TRBD1 TGTGCCTGGAGTGTCGCAGGGGGCGGGCGAGGTTCACCCCTCCACTTT CAWSVAGGGRGSPLHF
. TRBJ2-1 TRBV18 TRBD2 TGTGCCACCAACTTGCTAGCGGGAGGGGAAAATGAGCAGTTCTTC CATNLLAGGENEQFF
. TRBJ1-5 TRBV28 . TGTGCCAGCAGCCTCCAGTCTGGTCAGCCCCAGCATTTT CASSLQSGQPQHF
. TRBJ2-1 TRBV6-5 TRBD2 TGTGCCAGCAGTTATTTTAGCGGGAGTTATGAGCAGTTCTTC CASSYFSGSYEQFF
. TRBJ1-2 TRBV2 . TGTGCCAGCAGAGAAGGGGCGGGAGGCTACACCTTC CASREGAGGYTF
. TRBJ2-5 TRBV18 TRBD2 TGTGCCAGCTCAGCCAGCGGGGGGCTGGAGACCCAGTACTTC CASSASGGLETQYF
. TRBJ1-4 TRBV4-1 TRBD1 TGCGCCAGCAGCCTTACGACAGGGAGTGAAAAACTGTTTTTT CASSLTTGSEKLFF
. TRBJ1-5 TRBV6-5 . TGTGCCAGCAGTTTCGCGGGGACTCAGCCCCAGCATTTT CASSFAGTQPQHF
. TRBJ2-2 TRBV14 TRBD2 TGTGCCAGCAGCCTATACCCGGGACTAGCGGCCACCGGGGAGCTGTTTTTT CASSLYPGLAATGELFF
. TRBJ1-1 TRBV29-1 . TGCAGCGTTGTGGCTCCGATCATCGCTGAAGCTTTCTTT CSVVAPIIAEAFF
few TRBJ1-2 TRBV6-4 . TGTGCCAGCAGTGCCCGCGAGGGAAGTGGCTACACCTTC CASSAREGSGYTF
. TRBJ1-1 TRBV10-3 TRBD1 TGTGCCATCAGGGAGGGACAGGGTGACACTGAAGCTTTCTTT CAIREGQGDTEAFF
once TRBJ2-1 TRBV6-4 TRBD2 TGTGCCAGCAGTAGCGGGGGCTCCTACAATGAGCAGTTCTTC CASSSGGSYNEQFF
once TRBJ1-2 TRBV19 . TGTGCCAGTAGTGCGACCCAGGGGTTTGTCTACACCTTC CASSATQGFVYTF
. TRBJ2-5 TRBV20-1 TRBD1 TGCACGGGGACAGCAGAAGAGACCCAGTACTTC CTGTAEETQYF
. TRBJ2-7 TRBV24-1 . TGTGCCACCAGTTCCAGGGAATCCTACGAGCAGTACTTC CATSSRESYEQYF
. TRBJ1-5 TRBV28 . TGTGCCACCCAGTTTATTCAGGGCATGGTAAATCAGCCCCAGCATTTT CATQFIQGMVNQPQHF
. TRBJ1-1 TRBV28 . TGTGCCAGCAGTTCTCCCCTAGGGACATCGGACACTGAAGCTTTCTTT CASSSPLGTSDTEAFF
. TRBJ2-1 TRBV15 TRBD1 TGTGCCACCAGCAGGACCCGACAGGGCCCCTACAATGAGCAGTTCTTC CATSRTRQGPYNEQFF
. TRBJ1-2 TRBV9 . TGTGCCAGCAGCCTCTCTTGGGGGGAGAGCTATGGCTACACCTTC CASSLSWGESYGYTF
few TRBJ2-2 TRBV9 TRBD2 TGTGCCAGCACCCCAGCGGGACTAGCGGGGGTGGGGGAGCTGTTTTTT CASTPAGLAGVGELFF
. TRBJ2-7 TRBV5-5 TRBD1 TGTGCCAGCAGCTTGACAGGGGGCCTTCCCTACGAGCAGTACTTC CASSLTGGLPYEQYF
. TRBJ2-7 TRBV7-2 . TGTGCCAGCAGCTTAGATTGGAGATCCGGCGAGCAGTACTTC CASSLDWRSGEQYF
. TRBJ2-1 TRBV7-2 TRBD1 TGTGCCAGCAGCCAACCCCGGGACAGGGGTTTTTCCAATGAGCAGTTCTTC CASSQPRDRGFSNEQFF
. TRBJ1-1 TRBV20-1 . TGCAGTGCTTCATTGAACACTGAAGCTTTCTTT CSASLNTEAFF
once TRBJ1-2 TRBV6-5 TRBD1 TGTGCCAGCAGACCCACAGGGGGGAGCTATGGCTACACCTTC CASRPTGGSYGYTF
. TRBJ1-1 TRBV29-1 . TGCAGCGTCCACACGGGGTACACTGAAGCTTTCTTT CSVHTGYTEAFF
. TRBJ1-5 TRBV19 . TGTGCCAGTAGTCTGACAGGAGGAAATCAGCCCCAGCATTTT CASSLTGGNQPQHF
. TRBJ2-5 TRBV6-5 TRBD2 TGTGCCAGCACCCTTTGGCTAGCGGGATCCGAGACCCAGTACTTC CASTLWLAGSETQYF
. TRBJ1-4 TRBV7-9 TRBD1 TGTGCCAGCAGCGAAGACAGGGGAGCTCGTGAAAAACTGTTTTTT CASSEDRGAREKLFF
. TRBJ2-3 TRBV5-1 . TGCGCCAGCAGCGCCCAGGTGCCAGATACGCAGTATTTT CASSAQVPDTQYF
few TRBJ2-7 TRBV4-1 . TGCGCCAGCAGCCAAGACCCCCCTGACTCGATGGGTTACGAGCAGTACTTC CASSQDPPDSMGYEQYF
. TRBJ1-6 TRBV15 . TGTGCCACCAGCAGAGGCCCAACTACTCTCACCCTCCACTTT CATSRGPTTLTLHF
many TRBJ1-2 TRBV7-9 TRBD1 TGTGCCAGCAGCTTGGGACAGGGGCACTATGGCTACACCTTC CASSLGQGHYGYTF
few TRBJ2-3 TRBV19 TRBD1 TGTGCCAGTTCTAGGGGGCAAGGTAGTAGCAGCACAGATACGCAGTATTTT CASSRGQGSSSTDTQYF